Shown below are 30 T cell receptor beta chains from a single sample sequenced in a study of long-term antiretroviral therapy in people with HIV. The run of the v3.0 immunoSEQ assay was at survey level. Clones were sequenced by immunoSEQ multiplex PCR, and TCRdb holds only the in-frame ones, with some missing. The sample has more than 25,000 clones, more than 85% seen once. Sample: unsorted PBMCs, taken 2 years after starting antiretroviral therapy. Every receptor here comes from a man in his fifties or sixties with HIV.

The rearrangement joins TRBV19 to TRBJ2-1; tentative D call: TRBD1 (6 bases). Between the trimmed V and J ends, which lost 1 base and 5 bases, there was a span of 12 bases. Germline V gene data show CDR1 as LNHDA and CDR2 as SQIVND (reference sequence). CDR3 length: 15 residues. The CDR3 nucleotides read TGTGCCAGTAGTATAGTTGGGGACATTAACAATGAGCAGTTCTTC. This sequence encodes CASSIVGDINNEQFF.

The chain joins TRBV4-3 to TRBJ1-5; D ambiguous. CDR1 and CDR2 from the germline V gene are LGHNA and YSLEER. The length of the CDR3 is 12 residues. The V end lost 0 bases, the J end lost 12 bases, and 9 bases lay between the germline ends. Written as DNA, the CDR3 is TGCGCCAGCAGCCAAGAGGTGGGTGACCAGCATTTT. It is translated as CASSQEVGDQHF.

This clone showed up just a few times. The rearrangement links TRBV2 to TRBJ1-2; TRBD1 matches at 7 bases. V lost 7 bases and J lost 4; bases outside the gene matches: 9. Germline values: CDR1 SNHLY, CDR2 FYNNEI. This CDR3 has 14 amino acids. CDR3: CASTPTGSFYGYTF. CDR3 bases: TGTGCCAGCACCCCGACAGGGAGCTTCTATGGCTACACCTTC. Full variable domain (missing parts from reference TRBV2 and TRBJ1-2): EPEVTQTPSHQVTQMGQEVILRCVPISNHLYFYWYRQILGQKVEFLVSFYNNEISEKSEIFDDQFSVERPDGSNFTLKIRSTKLEDSAMYFCASTPTGSFYGYTFGSGTRLTVV.

This rearrangement joins TRBV28 to TRBJ1-1, with D hard to call. With 3 bases removed from V and 1 base from J, the gap between germline ends came to 9 bases. The V gene's germline CDR1 is MDHEN and CDR2 SYDVKM. The CDR3 covers 14 residues. The CDR3 region is CASSFVQTNTEAFF. The CDR3 DNA reads as TGTGCCAGCAGTTTTGTACAGACGAACACTGAAGCTTTCTTT.

This sequence joins TRBV28 and TRBJ1-4; D remains ambiguous. CDR1 and CDR2 (germline): MDHEN, SYDVKM. V lost 6 bases and J lost 0, with 8 bases in between. The CDR3 spans 14 residues. CDR3 sequence reads: CASRSDATNEKLFF. The CDR3 DNA reads as TGTGCCAGCAGGTCGGACGCAACTAATGAAAAACTGTTTTTT.

This clone has just a few counts. The chain has TRBV27 and TRBJ1-2; possibly TRBD1 for D (5 bases). The CDR3 runs to 12 residues. The V gene lost 9 bases and the J gene lost 8 bases, with 16 bases spanning the gap. Germline V gene data show CDR1 as MNHEY and CDR2 as SMNVEV (reference sequence). CDR3 sequence (DNA): TGTGCCAGTCGGGAAGGGGCCGGGGGCTACACCTTC. Translating gives CASREGAGGYTF.

The V call is TRBV12-5, the J call TRBJ1-5, with D possibly matching TRBD1 (6 bases). Trimming shortened V by 7 bases and J by 3 bases, and 10 bases separated the two germline ends. Germline CDR1 and CDR2: LGHNT and FRNRAP. This CDR3 has 13 amino acids. The CDR3 reads CASVGAYNQPQHF. CDR3 DNA: TGTGCTAGTGTGGGGGCCTACAATCAGCCCCAGCATTTT.

The chain carries TRBV14 and TRBJ1-1; D remains ambiguous. The CDR3 is made up of 14 amino acids. V shed 0 bases and J shed 1 base, with 6 bases lying between them. Germline loops: CDR1 SGHDN, CDR2 FVKESK. Written as DNA, the CDR3 is TGTGCCAGCAGCCAAGATGGGGAGAACACTGAAGCTTTCTTT. Its translation: CASSQDGENTEAFF.

This chain links TRBV7-2 with TRBJ2-6, with D unresolved. The CDR3 length is 15 residues. In germline, CDR1 is SGHTA, CDR2 FQGNSA. Deletions cut 2 bases from V and 1 base from J, with 6 bases between. In DNA, the CDR3 is TGTGCCAGCAGCTTATCCGGGTCTGGGGCCAACGTCCTGACTTTC. Protein product: CASSLSGSGANVLTF.

This chain connects TRBV5-1 to TRBJ2-7; perhaps D is TRBD1 or TRBD2 (5 bases each). V dropped 4 bases and J dropped 3 bases, with 14 bases sitting between them. The CDR3 contains 14 residues. The germline CDR1 and CDR2 sequences are SGHRS and YFSETQ. The CDR3 coding sequence is TGCGCCAGCAGCCATGACGGGGCAAACTACGAGCAGTACTTC. This sequence encodes CASSHDGANYEQYF.

This sequence joins TRBV2 and TRBJ2-5; a possible D gene is TRBD2 (6 bases). The ends were cut back, 5 bases at V and 5 bases at J, with 15 bases in the middle. This CDR3 comprises 14 residues. Germline loops: CDR1 SNHLY, CDR2 FYNNEI. The CDR3 sequence: CASSRDSNGETQYF. CDR3 nucleotide sequence: TGTGCCAGCAGTCGGGACTCAAACGGGGAGACCCAGTACTTC.

This chain connects TRBV7-2 to TRBJ1-5; D is perhaps TRBD1 (6 bases). This CDR3 is 15 amino acids long. Germline V gene data show CDR1 as SGHTA and CDR2 as FQGNSA. V gave up 6 bases and J gave up 2 bases, with 14 bases separating them. CDR3 region: CASRQTGIGNQPQHF. CDR3 nucleotides: TGTGCCAGCAGGCAAACAGGGATTGGCAATCAGCCCCAGCATTTT.

This clone has only a few counts. This chain connects TRBV5-1 to TRBJ1-2; D is undetermined. The CDR3 runs to 16 residues. With 0 bases removed from V and 3 bases from J, the gap between germline ends came to 15 bases. Germline V gives CDR1 SGHRS, CDR2 YFSETQ. The CDR3 nucleotides are TGCGCCAGCAGCTTGGAGAGACCGGGAGACTACTATGGCTACACCTTC. Protein sequence: CASSLERPGDYYGYTF. The complete variable domain, with remaining parts taken from reference TRBV5-1 and TRBJ1-2, reads KAGVTQTPRYLIKTRGQQVTLSCSPISGHRSVSWYQQTPGQGLQFLFEYFSETQRNKGNFPGRFSGRQFSNSRSEMNVSTLELGDSALYLCASSLERPGDYYGYTFGSGTRLTVV.

The gene calls are TRBV4-2 and TRBJ2-1; 8 bases line up with TRBD2. The V gene's germline CDR1 is LGHNA and CDR2 YNFKEQ. Trimming removed 1 base from V and 3 bases from J; junction bases left unmatched: 2. This CDR3 spans 15 amino acids. Written as DNA, the CDR3 is TGTGCCAGCAGCCAAGGCGGGGGGAACTACAATGAGCAGTTCTTC. It is translated as CASSQGGGNYNEQFF.

The chain links TRBV28 to TRBJ2-1; 15 bases are a match to TRBD2. CDR3 length equals 17 residues. With 5 bases clipped from V and 7 bases from J, the junction kept 9 bases outside the gene matches. Germline V gene lookup returns CDR1 MDHEN and CDR2 SYDVKM. The CDR3: CASSRTSGRAGGNEQFF. The CDR3 DNA is TGTGCCAGCAGTAGGACTAGCGGGAGGGCCGGGGGAAATGAGCAGTTCTTC.

The chain joins TRBV5-4 to TRBJ2-7; 7 nucleotides align to TRBD1. CDR3 length equals 14 residues. Germline-derived CDR1 and CDR2 are SGHNT and YYREEE (reference sequence). Unmatched junction bases numbered 7, after V lost 0 bases and J lost 7 bases. For the CDR3, the DNA is TGTGCCAGCAGCTTGGAACAGGGGCGGTTGGAGCAGTACTTC. It specifies CASSLEQGRLEQYF.

The V call is TRBV28, the J call TRBJ2-1; 8 bases match TRBD2. Trimming cost V 7 bases and J 5 bases; bases outside gene matches: 7. CDR1 MDHEN and CDR2 SYDVKM come from the germline V gene. The CDR3 consists of 14 residues. The CDR3 coding sequence is TGTGCCAGCACCCCGGGGGGGATCGACAATGAGCAGTTCTTC. Protein product: CASTPGGIDNEQFF.

The chain recombines TRBV6-5 with TRBJ1-5; D gene ambiguous. The CDR3 consists of 13 residues. CDR1 is MNHEY, CDR2 SVGAGI, per germline. Between the trimmed V and J ends, which lost 2 bases and 6 bases, there was a span of 8 bases. CDR3: CASSYGSGQPQHF. In nucleotides, the CDR3 is TGTGCCAGCAGTTACGGTAGCGGTCAGCCCCAGCATTTT.

V gene TRBV7-9 combines with J gene TRBJ2-7; 8 bases align to TRBD1. The V gene's germline CDR1 is SEHNR and CDR2 FQNEAQ (reference sequence). V lost 2 bases, J lost 8 bases, and 5 bases stayed unmatched. The CDR3 loop spans 13 amino acids. This CDR3 reads CASSLRDRTQQYF. The CDR3 DNA follows: TGTGCCAGCAGCTTACGGGACAGGACACAGCAGTACTTC. Together with reference TRBV7-9 and TRBJ2-7, the CDR3 gives the full variable domain: DTGVSQNPRHKITKRGQNVTFRCDPISEHNRLYWYRQTLGQGPEFLTYFQNEAQLEKSRLLSDRFSAERPKGSFSTLEIQRTEQGDSAMYLCASSLRDRTQQYFGPGTRLTVT.

This chain joins TRBV18 and TRBJ1-2; D might be TRBD1 (5 bases). Trimming took 5 bases from V and 6 from J, leaving 22 bases between them. Germline loops: CDR1 KGHSH, CDR2 LQKENI. The CDR3 runs 16 residues. CDR3 coding DNA: TGTGCCAGCTCATCCAGGGATGCACCATATCGGAATGGCTACACCTTC. Its protein product is CASSSRDAPYRNGYTF.

This chain joins TRBV30 and TRBJ1-5, with D tentatively TRBD1 (5 bases). This CDR3 comprises 14 residues. Germline CDR1 GTSNPN, CDR2 SVGIG (reference sequence). V lost 3 bases, J lost 5 bases, and 14 bases lay in between. The CDR3 region has the DNA TGTGCCTGGAGCGCCTTGGGGGGGGATCAGCCCCAGCATTTT. It translates to CAWSALGGDQPQHF.

The CDR3 protein is CASSFDGTANNEQFF. CDR3 sequence (DNA): TGTGCCAGCAGTTTTGACGGGACAGCAAACAATGAGCAGTTCTTC. This chain links TRBV13 with TRBJ2-1; 7 bases align to TRBD1. After removal of 6 bases from V and 5 bases from J, the junction contained 10 bases not matched to a gene. This CDR3 has 15 amino acids. Germline loops: CDR1 PRHDT, CDR2 FYEKMQ (reference sequence).

This clone was recorded a few times. The chain carries TRBV28 and TRBJ2-2; no clear D gene. The V gene lost 2 bases and the J gene lost 4 bases, with 8 bases spanning the gap. The CDR3 sequence is 14 residues long. Germline V CDR1 and CDR2: MDHEN, SYDVKM. The CDR3 region is CASSLGRSTGELFF. The CDR3 DNA reads TGTGCCAGCAGTTTAGGCAGGAGCACCGGGGAGCTGTTTTTT.

There are a few counts of this clone. The gene calls are TRBV7-9 and TRBJ1-2, with a weak D call TRBD1 (5 bases). This CDR3 is built from 13 residues. Trimming pared 1 base from V and 6 bases from J, leaving 9 bases between. The germline V gene encodes CDR1 SEHNR and CDR2 FQNEAQ (reference sequence). As DNA, the CDR3 is TGTGCCAGCAGCTTAGAGGCAGGGCATGGCTACACCTTC. This sequence encodes CASSLEAGHGYTF.

The chain recombines TRBV6-4 with TRBJ1-1; D call uncertain. The CDR3 length is 14 residues. Trimming took 0 bases from V and 6 from J, leaving 11 bases between them. Per the germline V gene, CDR1 is MRHNA and CDR2 is SNTAGT. In DNA, the CDR3 is TGTGCCAGCAGTGACTCTCCGGGGATCCCTGAAGCTTTCTTT. This gives the protein CASSDSPGIPEAFF.

This sequence joins TRBV5-1 and TRBJ2-5; TRBD1 aligns across 7 bases. Germline CDR1 SGHRS, CDR2 YFSETQ. Germline trimming cut 0 bases from V and 4 bases from J; bases unmatched to any gene: 6. The CDR3 has 15 residues. The CDR3 here is CASSLAETGLETQYF. In DNA, the CDR3 is TGCGCCAGCAGCTTGGCAGAGACAGGGTTAGAGACCCAGTACTTC.

This sequence joins TRBV7-2 and TRBJ2-3, with 11 bases matching TRBD2. The length of the CDR3 is 17 residues. The germline gives CDR1 SGHTA, CDR2 FQGNSA. Trimming at V came to 2 bases and at J to 4 bases, leaving 8 bases not matched to a gene. The CDR3 reads CASSLNPSGRSSDTQYF. CDR3 DNA sequence: TGTGCCAGCAGCTTAAACCCTAGCGGGAGGTCATCAGATACGCAGTATTTT.

The V gene is TRBV30, the J gene TRBJ1-1; 8 nucleotides agree with TRBD1. Germline V lookup: CDR1 GTSNPN, CDR2 SVGIG (reference sequence). The CDR3 extends over 14 amino acids. V dropped 2 bases and J dropped 1; count of bases not matched to a gene: 3. CDR3 residues: CAWSHGQGNTEAFF. The CDR3 DNA follows: TGTGCCTGGAGTCACGGACAGGGGAACACTGAAGCTTTCTTT.

The chain employs TRBV15 and TRBJ2-1, with D possibly being TRBD1 (5 bases). The germline CDR1 and CDR2 sequences are LNHNV and YYDKDF (reference sequence). V was cut by 3 bases and J by 6 bases, with 9 bases left in between. There are 13 residues in the CDR3. CDR3 DNA: TGTGCCACCAGCAGTTTGCAGGGCAATGAGCAGTTCTTC. Protein product: CATSSLQGNEQFF. Complete variable domain (other parts from reference TRBV15 and TRBJ2-1): DAMVIQNPRYQVTQFGKPVTLSCSQTLNHNVMYWYQQKSSQAPKLLFHYYDKDFNNEADTPDNFQSRRPNTSFCFLDIRSPGLGDTAMYLCATSSLQGNEQFFGPGTRLTVL.

The gene calls are TRBV19 and TRBJ1-1; D not resolved. The CDR3 contains 15 residues. Trimming cost V 0 bases and J 3 bases, with 11 bases left between them. From germline, CDR1 is LNHDA and CDR2 SQIVND (reference sequence). The CDR3 is CASSIEVGRYTEAFF. CDR3 sequence (DNA): TGTGCCAGTAGTATAGAGGTGGGAAGGTACACTGAAGCTTTCTTT.